Listed below are T cell receptor beta chains from one sample, sequenced in a study of cytomegalovirus exposure and HLA in healthy donors. Assay: immunoSEQ multiplex PCR; the TCRdb copy retains only in-frame clones and omits some. The sample consists of fewer than 200,000 clones, around three quarters of them appearing once. Sequencing was performed on PBMCs. The origin of the receptors is a woman in her thirties or forties in good health and CMV-seronegative. Each CDR3 is given with its conserved first and last residue. The D gene is left open where the match is weak. Only some rows state a clone size, as once, few, many or a class for expanded clones.

J | size | D | V | DNA | CDR3
TRBJ1-2 | . | . | TRBV6-5 | TGTGCCAGCAGGGTCGACTGGGACTATGGCTACACCTTC | CASRVDWDYGYTF
TRBJ2-5 | . | . | TRBV5-1 | TGCGCCAGCAGCTTGGGATCGGCAGGCAACCAAGAGACCCAGTACTTC | CASSLGSAGNQETQYF
TRBJ2-2 | once | TRBD2 | TRBV6-6 | TGTGCCAGCAAATTAGCGGGAGATACCGGGGAGCTGTTTTTT | CASKLAGDTGELFF
TRBJ2-7 | . | TRBD2 | TRBV30 | TGTGCCTGGAGTGTACCTGGGACTAGCCACTACGAGCAGTACTTC | CAWSVPGTSHYEQYF
TRBJ1-5 | once | TRBD1 | TRBV19 | TGTGCCAGTAGTAGCGGGACAGTTTTTAGTCAGCCCCAGCATTTT | CASSSGTVFSQPQHF
TRBJ2-1 | . | . | TRBV4-2 | TGTGCCAGCAGCCCACAGATGTACTCCTACAATGAGCAGTTCTTC | CASSPQMYSYNEQFF
TRBJ1-4 | . | . | TRBV30 | TGTGCCTGGAGTGTAGCTCCGATTAATGAAAAACTGTTTTTT | CAWSVAPINEKLFF
TRBJ2-5 | . | TRBD1 | TRBV6-5 | TGTGCCAGCAGACCGGGACAGGGGCCGGGGGAGACCCAGTACTTC | CASRPGQGPGETQYF
TRBJ2-1 | once | TRBD2 | TRBV27 | TGTGCCAGCAGTTTATCGAAGGCGGGGGTTACCTACAATGAGCAGTTCTTC | CASSLSKAGVTYNEQFF
TRBJ2-2 | . | . | TRBV28 | TGTGCCAGCAGTCCCCCTGGTAGAACAGGGAGCACCGGGGAGCTGTTTTTT | CASSPPGRTGSTGELFF
TRBJ2-3 | . | . | TRBV6-1 | TGTGCCAGCAGTGGTACTACCGCTAGCACAGATACGCAGTATTTT | CASSGTTASTDTQYF
TRBJ1-4 | . | TRBD1 | TRBV27 | TGTGCCAGCAGTTTATTGGCAGGGGGTGAAAAACTGTTTTTT | CASSLLAGGEKLFF
TRBJ2-2 | . | . | TRBV7-2 | TGTGCCAGCAGCTTAGGGTTCGGGCGGGGGCCCGGGGAGCTGTTTTTT | CASSLGFGRGPGELFF
TRBJ1-2 | . | TRBD1 | TRBV5-6 | TGTGCCAGCAGCTTGTTCCCGGGACAGGACTGTGGCTACACCTTC | CASSLFPGQDCGYTF
TRBJ1-3 | . | . | TRBV4-1 | TGCGCCAGCAGCGAAGGGCGGGTGGGCTCTGGAAACACCATATATTTT | CASSEGRVGSGNTIYF
TRBJ2-1 | . | . | TRBV11-3 | TGTGCCAGCAGCTTAGGTCCGGGAGACGGCAATGAGCAGTTCTTC | CASSLGPGDGNEQFF
TRBJ2-7 | . | TRBD1 | TRBV28 | TGTGCCAGCTGGACAGGGATCCACGAGCAGTACTTC | CASWTGIHEQYF
TRBJ2-7 | . | . | TRBV7-3 | TGTGCCAGCAGCTTAGGAGCGAACTACGAGCAGTACTTC | CASSLGANYEQYF